These T cell receptor beta chains were read from a single sample in a study of T cell responses to AZD1222 COVID-19 vaccine. Measured with immunoSEQ multiplex PCR; TCRdb has only the in-frame clones, and not every one. The table lists fewer than 150,000 clones, 90% of them singletons. The sample consisted of peripheral blood, taken on day 0 of AZD1222 vaccination. These TCRs come from an adult in good health. The CDR3 runs from the conserved cysteine through the conserved F or W. Fields, in order: clone size, J gene, V gene, D gene, CDR3 protein, CDR3 DNA. A D gene is named only where the DNA matches it firmly. Some rows have no size entry. The others give once, few or many, or a class for an expanded clone.

>.|TRBJ1-5|TRBV28|.
CASRPVSAPPNQPQHF
TGTGCCAGCAGGCCCGTTTCGGCTCCTCCTAATCAGCCCCAGCATTTT
>.|TRBJ1-1|TRBV29-1|TRBD1
CSAGTGGNTEAFF
TGCAGCGCCGGGACAGGGGGTAACACTGAAGCTTTCTTT
>.|TRBJ1-6|TRBV7-2|.
CASSLRAPSGNSPLHF
TGTGCCAGCAGCTTACGGGCGCCAAGCGGAAATTCACCCCTCCACTTT
>once|TRBJ2-1|TRBV5-1|TRBD2
CASSIGPGRLAGGRGSYNEQFF
TGCGCCAGCAGCATAGGACCCGGAAGACTAGCGGGAGGGCGGGGCTCCTACAATGAGCAGTTCTTC
>.|TRBJ1-6|TRBV30|.
CAWSFPGGLSYNSPLHF
TGTGCCTGGAGTTTCCCCGGGGGACTCTCCTATAATTCACCCCTCCACTTT
>.|TRBJ1-1|TRBV5-4|.
CASSLDPVTEAFF
TGTGCCAGCAGCTTGGATCCGGTCACTGAAGCTTTCTTT
>.|TRBJ2-3|TRBV7-8|.
CASSIGRGYTDTQYF
TGTGCCAGCAGTATAGGTCGGGGCTACACAGATACGCAGTATTTT
>.|TRBJ1-2|TRBV6-5|.
CASLPDTPNYGYTF
TGTGCCAGCCTGCCAGACACCCCTAACTATGGCTACACCTTC
>.|TRBJ1-2|TRBV6-5|.
CASSSEGRGGGYTF
TGTGCCAGCAGTTCGGAGGGGAGGGGCGGCGGCTACACCTTC
>.|TRBJ1-2|TRBV6-5|.
CASSYPQGLGYTF
TGTGCCAGCAGTTACCCACAGGGACTTGGCTACACCTTC
>.|TRBJ1-3|TRBV5-1|TRBD1
CASSSTGVGDTIYF
TGCGCCAGCAGCTCAACAGGGGTGGGAGACACCATATATTTT
>.|TRBJ1-2|TRBV7-9|.
CASSPIPTNYGYTF
TGTGCCAGCAGCCCAATTCCTACGAACTATGGCTACACCTTC
>.|TRBJ2-1|TRBV24-1|.
CATRSIVYNEQFF
TGTGCCACCCGGAGTATCGTCTACAATGAGCAGTTCTTC
>.|TRBJ1-2|TRBV21-1|.
CASSKLDFWIGLNYGYTF
TGTGCCAGCAGCAAATTGGATTTTTGGATAGGCCTGAACTATGGCTACACCTTC
>once|TRBJ2-1|TRBV4-3|TRBD1
CASSHTGGSYNEQFF
TGCGCCAGCAGCCACACAGGGGGCTCCTACAATGAGCAGTTCTTC
>.|TRBJ1-1|TRBV5-1|TRBD1
CASRGTGTLNTEAFF
TGCGCCAGCAGAGGGACAGGGACGTTGAACACTGAAGCTTTCTTT
>.|TRBJ1-3|TRBV29-1|TRBD1
CSVEDMGQPSSGNTIYF
TGCAGCGTTGAAGACATGGGACAGCCCTCATCTGGAAACACCATATATTTT
>.|TRBJ2-3|TRBV5-1|TRBD1
CASSPGQGSSTDTQYF
TGCGCCAGCAGCCCTGGACAGGGCTCTAGCACAGATACGCAGTATTTT
>.|TRBJ2-3|TRBV7-2|TRBD2
CASSLARGTSHADTQYF
TGTGCCAGCAGCTTAGCCCGAGGGACTAGTCACGCAGATACGCAGTATTTT
>.|TRBJ1-2|TRBV19|.
CASNYGSNYGYTF
TGTGCCAGTAATTACGGTTCTAACTATGGCTACACCTTC
>.|TRBJ1-1|TRBV6-5|.
CASTEQGPPTEAFF
TGTGCCAGCACGGAACAGGGACCTCCCACTGAAGCTTTCTTT
>.|TRBJ1-2|TRBV7-9|.
CASSLAVESSYGYTF
TGTGCCAGCAGCTTAGCGGTCGAGTCTAGCTATGGCTACACCTTC
>.|TRBJ2-1|TRBV9|.
CASSGQRATYNEQFF
TGTGCCAGCAGCGGACAGCGGGCCACCTACAATGAGCAGTTCTTC
>.|TRBJ2-6|TRBV19|TRBD1
CASRFRDRSPGANVLTF
TGTGCCAGTAGATTCCGGGACAGGTCCCCTGGGGCCAACGTCCTGACTTTC
>.|TRBJ2-7|TRBV20-1|TRBD2
CSASLSGRLPYEQYF
TGCAGTGCTAGTCTTAGCGGGAGGCTCCCCTACGAGCAGTACTTC
>.|TRBJ2-5|TRBV11-2|TRBD2
CASSGLAGSGTQYF
TGTGCCAGCAGCGGACTAGCGGGGAGTGGGACCCAGTACTTC
>.|TRBJ2-2|TRBV7-2|.
CASSPPLGGPTGELFF
TGTGCCAGCAGCCCCCCTCTGGGGGGCCCTACCGGGGAGCTGTTTTTT
>.|TRBJ2-3|TRBV11-1|TRBD2
CASSFLPGTITDTQYF
TGTGCCAGCAGCTTTCTTCCAGGGACTATAACAGATACGCAGTATTTT
>.|TRBJ1-5|TRBV30|.
CAWQGPPNQPQHF
TGTGCCTGGCAGGGGCCCCCCAATCAGCCCCAGCATTTT
>.|TRBJ1-5|TRBV6-1|.
CASSEGGRVDQPQHF
TGTGCCAGCAGTGAAGGTGGCAGGGTTGATCAGCCCCAGCATTTT